This T cell receptor (beta chain) is from a study of cytomegalovirus exposure and HLA in healthy donors. Study-level points and caveats: As was reported, the classifier diagnosed cytomegalovirus status with high specificity and sensitivity. The availability of immune exposure information extended only to CMV serostatus.

Both 60 Vbeta primers and 13 Jbeta primers went into the PCR. This table comes from immunoSEQ multiplex PCR, and its TCRdb copy is limited to in-frame clones, with some not included. The table lists some 130,000 clones, 80% of them singletons, with around 3.6% in the top ten. Trimming took off 1 base at V and 1 base at J, with 7 bases between the two ends. The germline V gene has CDR1 MDHEN and CDR2 SYDVKM. CDR3 length equals 14 residues. Unrecorded immune exposures were likely, despite nominal health at sampling. Only a few counts were recorded for this clone. Its antigen is still unknown. This sequence originates from a woman aged 40 to 50 in good health and CMV-seronegative. Sequenced material: PBMCs. The V and J genes are TRBV28 and TRBJ1-1; possible D gene TRBD1, 5 bases. CDR3 DNA: TGTGCCAGCAGTTTATCGGACAAGAACACTGAAGCTTTCTTT. This translates into CASSLSDKNTEAFF.